The present entry profiles one T cell receptor beta chain with its context. Per the original data handling: For nucleated cells, counts were estimated from reference gene primer amplification. Method: immunoSEQ multiplex PCR; TCRdb's copy keeps in-frame clones and lacks some. For V, J and clone size, that table is used; D and trimming come from the DNA. The sample lists some 29,000 clones, around 90% occurring once. Per the germline V gene, CDR1 is MNHEY and CDR2 is SVGAGI. There are 15 residues in the CDR3. With 6 bases clipped from V and 8 bases from J, the junction kept 10 bases outside the gene matches. This sample stems from a study of blood T cell repertoires in COVID-19. Looking at the study overall: The United States, Italy and Spain supplied acute and convalescent COVID-19 samples. PBMCs, B-cell-depleted T cells, or T cells provided the cDNA or gDNA that made up the material.

Sequencing was carried out using peripheral blood. This chain joins TRBV6-5 and TRBJ1-6; 7 positions agree with TRBD1. The clonotype comes from a man between 70 and 80 years old with active or convalescent COVID-19. As DNA, the CDR3 is TGTGCCAGCAGACGTCCGGGACAGCGGCATTCACCCCTCCACTTT. This codes for CASRRPGQRHSPLHF.